The next 30 T cell receptor beta chains were all read from a single sample in a study of neurological immune-mediated disorders. TCRdb itself ran the 5' RACE reads through MiXCR, one entry per CDR3 protein. The data show approximately 100,000 distinct CDR3 sequences, with roughly 3.5% seen just once and around 3.1% held by the top ten. The sample consisted of PBMCs. These receptors were taken from a woman between 50 and 59 years old with multiple sclerosis.

In its sample, this clonotype was seen many times. V gene TRBV5-1 combines with J gene TRBJ1-1, with D maybe TRBD1 (6 bases). V lost 1 base to trimming and J lost 1 base, with 14 bases between them. The CDR3 sequence is 16 residues long. Germline V gene lookup returns CDR1 SGHRS and CDR2 YFSETQ. Written as DNA, the CDR3 is TGCGCCAGCAGCTTGCACAGGGTGGGCGAGAACACTGAAGCTTTCTTT. Translated, it gives CASSLHRVGENTEAFF. The variable domain in full, with the rest retrieved from reference TRBV5-1 and TRBJ1-1, is KAGVTQTPRYLIKTRGQQVTLSCSPISGHRSVSWYQQTPGQGLQFLFEYFSETQRNKGNFPGRFSGRQFSNSRSEMNVSTLELGDSALYLCASSLHRVGENTEAFFGQGTRLTVV.

This clonotype was recorded many times. The genes are TRBV24-1 and TRBJ2-3; a weak D match, TRBD2 (7 bases). Per the germline V gene, CDR1 is KGHDR and CDR2 is SFDVKD. The CDR3 is 15 residues long. Trimming pared 5 bases from V and 5 bases from J, leaving 16 bases between. The CDR3: CATSVVGGGQDTQYF. CDR3 nucleotide sequence: TGTGCCACCAGTGTAGTAGGGGGGGGCCAAGATACGCAGTATTTT.

This clonotype was seen repeatedly, ten times or more. This chain uses TRBV9 with TRBJ1-4; TRBD1 matches at 9 bases. Per the germline V gene, CDR1 is SGDLS and CDR2 is YYNGEE. The CDR3 consists of 14 residues. J lost 6 bases, V lost 4 bases, and 4 bases had no gene match. Written as DNA, the CDR3 is TGTGCCAGCAGCTCCCGACAGGGGGATGAAAAACTGTTTTTT. Amino acid sequence: CASSSRQGDEKLFF. Using reference TRBV9 and TRBJ1-4 for the parts outside the CDR3, the full variable domain is DSGVTQTPKHLITATGQRVTLRCSPRSGDLSVYWYQQSLDQGLQFLIQYYNGEERAKGNILERFSAQQFPDLHSELNLSSLELGDSALYFCASSSRQGDEKLFFGSGTQLSVL.

In this sample, this clonotype turned up many times. This rearrangement joins TRBV12-3 or TRBV12-4 to TRBJ2-7; D may be TRBD2 (6 bases). The CDR3 spans 14 residues. V was shortened by 6 bases and J by 3 bases, with 15 bases between the two germline ends. CDR3 DNA: TGTGCCAGCAGCCCCCGGGGCGGGGACTACGAGCAGTACTTC. Amino acids: CASSPRGGDYEQYF.

This clonotype was detected many times. This sequence joins TRBV5-5 and TRBJ2-5; 7 bases align to TRBD2. The CDR3 is 17 residues long. V shed 1 base, J shed 1 base, and the junction held 10 bases outside the gene matches. The V gene's germline CDR1 is SGHKS and CDR2 YYEKEE (reference sequence). The CDR3 here is CASSLSASGAIQETQYF. In DNA form, the CDR3 reads TGTGCCAGCAGCTTGAGTGCAAGCGGGGCTATCCAAGAGACCCAGTACTTC.

This clonotype has at least ten counts. The chain is built from TRBV6-5 and TRBJ2-2, with 7 bases aligning to TRBD2. This CDR3 is 15 amino acids long. Trimming removed 5 bases from V and 1 base from J; junction bases left unmatched: 4. Germline V gene data show CDR1 as MNHEY and CDR2 as SVGAGI. Here the CDR3 DNA reads TGTGCCAGCAGTCGGGAGCGGGGGAACACCGGGGAGCTGTTTTTT. This sequence encodes CASSRERGNTGELFF.

There are many counts of this clonotype. The rearrangement joins TRBV5-1 to TRBJ2-5; D perhaps matches TRBD1 (7 bases). The V end was cut by 2 bases, the J end by 4 bases, with 12 bases between. The CDR3 sequence is 14 residues long. The germline CDR1 and CDR2 sequences are SGHRS and YFSETQ. This CDR3 is CASSFNRGGETQYF. CDR3 sequence (DNA): TGCGCCAGCAGCTTTAACAGGGGAGGAGAGACCCAGTACTTC.

In the case of this clonotype: A read error is possible here, since a much larger clone lies one base away. The chain links TRBV3-1 to TRBJ2-5; no clear D. The CDR3 has 12 residues. Germline CDR1 reads LGHDT; CDR2 reads YNNKEL (reference sequence). DNA of the CDR3: TGTGCCGGCAGCCAATTCCGGGAGACCCAGTACTTC. Translated, it gives CAGSQFRETQYF.

This clonotype was recorded at least ten times. The chain joins TRBV7-9 to TRBJ2-1, with D unclear. The CDR3 totals 20 residues. The germline CDR1 and CDR2 sequences are SEHNR and FQNEAQ (reference sequence). The V end lost 1 base, the J end lost 0 bases, and 22 bases lay between the germline ends. CDR3: CASSLEFEGNRRISYNEQFF. Written as DNA, the CDR3 is TGTGCCAGCAGCTTAGAATTCGAAGGGAACCGACGGATCTCCTACAATGAGCAGTTCTTC. The whole variable domain, remainder taken from reference TRBV7-9 and TRBJ2-1, is DTGVSQNPRHKITKRGQNVTFRCDPISEHNRLYWYRQTLGQGPEFLTYFQNEAQLEKSRLLSDRFSAERPKGSFSTLEIQRTEQGDSAMYLCASSLEFEGNRRISYNEQFFGPGTRLTVL.

This chain connects TRBV7-6 to TRBJ2-3, with 7 bases identical to TRBD2. Germline trimming cut 5 bases from V and 5 bases from J; bases unmatched to any gene: 7. Germline lookup yields CDR1 SGHVS and CDR2 FNYEAQ. This CDR3 is 14 amino acids long. The DNA for the CDR3 is TGTGCCAGCAGCCCCAGCGGGGTGGGAGATACGCAGTATTTT. Protein: CASSPSGVGDTQYF.

In its sample, this clonotype was seen many times. The chain is built from TRBV7-3 and TRBJ2-1; possible D gene TRBD2, 6 bases. Per germline, CDR1 SGHTA and CDR2 FQGTGA. CDR3 length: 15 residues. V lost 4 bases and J lost 10, with 20 bases in between. In nucleotides, the CDR3 is TGTGCCAGCAGCTCGACACCGGGCCGCGGGGAGGAGCAGTTCTTC. This sequence encodes CASSSTPGRGEEQFF.

This clonotype was counted many times. The rearrangement links TRBV20-1 to TRBJ2-4; the D call may be TRBD1 or TRBD2 (5 bases each). The CDR3 is 15 residues long. Germline lookup yields CDR1 DFQATT and CDR2 SNEGSKA (reference sequence). Trimming stripped 6 bases from V and 0 bases from J, with 15 bases between. CDR3: CSASDSGLAKNIQYF. The DNA of the CDR3 is TGCAGTGCGTCGGACTCAGGGCTAGCCAAAAACATTCAGTACTTC.

Ten or more counts support this clonotype. V is TRBV20-1 and J is TRBJ2-3, with a possible D match to TRBD1 (6 bases). Trimming took off 5 bases at V and 2 bases at J, with 11 bases between the two ends. CDR1 and CDR2 (germline): DFQATT, SNEGSKA (reference sequence). The CDR3 has 13 amino acids. DNA of the CDR3: TGCAGTGCTGACGCAGGGGACACAGATACGCAGTATTTT. It encodes CSADAGDTDTQYF.

The table lists this clonotype with many counts. The chain has TRBV10-2 and TRBJ1-1; D not certain. Germline V lookup: CDR1 WSHSY, CDR2 SAAADI. The CDR3 consists of 15 residues. V lost 7 bases to trimming and J lost 1 base, with 16 bases between them. CDR3 residues: CASKWQALGNTEAFF. Written as DNA, the CDR3 is TGCGCCAGCAAATGGCAGGCCCTGGGGAACACTGAAGCTTTCTTT.

This clonotype was seen only a few times. At one boundary the junction diverges from the germline segment, which might be a read error. This chain joins TRBV5-1 and TRBJ1-5; no reliable D call. Per germline, CDR1 SGHRS and CDR2 YFSETQ. The CDR3 length is 15 residues. In DNA form, the CDR3 reads TGCGCCAGCAGCTTGGAGACGGGGATAAATAAGACCCAGAATTTT. This sequence encodes CASSLETGINKTQNF.

This clonotype has ten or more counts. The chain combines TRBV6-2 or TRBV6-3 with TRBJ1-5; 10 nucleotides align to TRBD1. J was trimmed by 5 bases and V by 10 bases; bases with no gene match: 17. There are 17 residues in the CDR3. Germline V gene sequence: CDR1 MNHEY, CDR2 SVGEGT. The CDR3 reads CATTGRDRGYYHQPQHF. The CDR3 DNA sequence: TGTGCCACTACCGGCCGGGACAGGGGTTACTATCATCAGCCCCAGCATTTT.

This clonotype was recorded many times. This chain joins TRBV5-1 and TRBJ2-1; 13 bases are a match to TRBD2. The germline CDR1 and CDR2 sequences are SGHRS and YFSETQ. V dropped 4 bases and J dropped 2; count of bases not matched to a gene: 3. The CDR3 is made up of 16 amino acids. The CDR3 reads CASSPGLAGAYNEQFF. In DNA form, the CDR3 reads TGCGCCAGCAGCCCTGGACTAGCGGGGGCCTACAATGAGCAGTTCTTC.

In this sample, this clonotype turned up a few times. Since a much larger clone is just one base distant, this may be a read error. CDR3 bases: TGCGCCAGCAGCTTGGGGGCCGGGACAACTTCACCCCTCAACTTT. As protein: CASSLGAGTTSPLNF. The rearrangement joins TRBV5-1 to TRBJ1-6; a weak D match, TRBD1 (6 bases). CDR1 SGHRS and CDR2 YFSETQ come from the germline V gene. This CDR3 contains 15 residues.

This clonotype was counted many times. CDR3 sequence reads: CASSVGFGPGNTIYF. The CDR3 bases are TGTGCCAGCAGCGTAGGGTTCGGTCCTGGAAACACCATATATTTT. The chain joins TRBV9 to TRBJ1-3; D ambiguous. Germline CDR1 is SGDLS and CDR2 is YYNGEE. V shed 0 bases and J shed 2 bases, with 9 bases lying between them. This CDR3 is 15 amino acids long.

This clonotype was seen many times. V is TRBV27 and J is TRBJ1-5; D is unclear. This CDR3 contains 17 residues. Germline assignment: CDR1 MNHEY and CDR2 SMNVEV (reference sequence). The germline V and J ends were trimmed by 8 bases and 2 bases, with 22 bases remaining between them. The CDR3 DNA reads TGTGCCAGCCTGCGGCCGGGTATGGGCGATGGCAATCAGCCCCAGCATTTT. It translates to CASLRPGMGDGNQPQHF.

This clonotype was detected many times. The rearrangement joins TRBV12-3 or TRBV12-4 to TRBJ1-5; 7 bases map to TRBD1. V trimming: 7 bases; J trimming: 2 bases; junction bases outside the gene matches: 8. The length of the CDR3 is 15 residues. CDR3 DNA sequence: TGTGCCAGCAACACCGGGACAGTCGGCAATCAGCCCCAGCATTTT. This encodes CASNTGTVGNQPQHF.

This clonotype was seen more than once but under ten times. This sequence may be a read error, since a much larger clone differs from it by one base. The chain uses TRBV10-3 and TRBJ2-5; TRBD1 might be the D (5 bases). CDR3 length: 13 amino acids. The germline V gene encodes CDR1 ENHRY and CDR2 SYGVKD. Trimming took off 6 bases at V and 5 bases at J, with 13 bases between the two ends. The CDR3 DNA reads TGTGCCATCAGAAGAAAGGGGCGGGAGACCCAGTACTTC. It yields the protein CAIRRKGRETQYF.

In its sample, this clonotype was seen many times. The V gene is TRBV2, the J gene TRBJ1-2, with D unclear. V lost 4 bases and J 4 bases, leaving 13 bases between the germline ends. The CDR3 runs 14 residues. Germline loops: CDR1 SNHLY, CDR2 FYNNEI. CDR3 residues: CASSVQGLIYGYTF. In nucleotides, the CDR3 is TGTGCCAGCAGTGTGCAAGGGCTCATCTATGGCTACACCTTC.

This clonotype was seen repeatedly, ten times or more. This sequence joins TRBV28 and TRBJ1-6; no firm D call. V was cut by 0 bases and J by 10 bases, with 7 bases left in between. Germline V gene lookup returns CDR1 MDHEN and CDR2 SYDVKM. This CDR3 region has 13 residues. The chain's CDR3 is CASSLWAGSPLHF. The CDR3 DNA is TGTGCCAGCAGTTTATGGGCGGGATCACCCCTCCACTTT.

This clonotype appeared many times. The V call is TRBV27, the J call TRBJ2-1; D remains unclear. CDR3 length equals 14 residues. Deletions cut 2 bases from V and 0 bases from J, with 5 bases between. Germline CDR1 MNHEY, CDR2 SMNVEV (reference sequence). The CDR3 coding sequence is TGTGCCAGCAGTTTAAGGGCCTCCTACAATGAGCAGTTCTTC. It encodes CASSLRASYNEQFF.

This clonotype was seen ten or more times. The chain is built from TRBV6-5 and TRBJ2-5, with D possibly being TRBD2 (6 bases). With 2 bases removed from V and 0 bases from J, the gap between germline ends came to 7 bases. This CDR3 spans 14 amino acids. Germline CDR1 is MNHEY and CDR2 is SVGAGI. The CDR3: CASSYGGYQETQYF. Here the CDR3 DNA reads TGTGCCAGCAGTTACGGGGGGTACCAAGAGACCCAGTACTTC.

This clonotype was counted many times. The CDR3 DNA is TGTGCCAGCAGCAGAGACAGGGGGCTGGGCACTGAAGCTTTCTTT. Its translation is CASSRDRGLGTEAFF. The V gene is TRBV9, the J gene TRBJ1-1; the match to TRBD1 covers 10 bases. This CDR3 region has 15 residues. Germline loops: CDR1 SGDLS, CDR2 YYNGEE. V lost 4 bases and J lost 4; bases outside the gene matches: 7.

This clonotype was detected ten times or more. The genes are TRBV5-6 and TRBJ2-5, with 14 bases lining up with TRBD2. Germline lookup yields CDR1 SGHDT and CDR2 YYEEEE. The CDR3 runs 19 residues. Trimming took 4 bases from V and 4 from J; bases not matched to a gene: 15. Here the CDR3 DNA reads TGTGCCAGCAGCGCTTCGAGACTAGCGGGGGGGCCAGTATCAGAGACCCAGTACTTC. Translating it yields CASSASRLAGGPVSETQYF. Full variable domain (outside the CDR3, taken from reference TRBV5-6 and TRBJ2-5): DAGVTQSPTHLIKTRGQQVTLRCSPKSGHDTVSWYQQALGQGPQFIFQYYEEEERQRGNFPDRFSGHQFPNYSSELNVNALLLGDSALYLCASSASRLAGGPVSETQYFGPGTRLLVL.

This clonotype was observed many times. The V and J genes are TRBV6-2 or TRBV6-3 and TRBJ2-5; no definite D call. Trimming took 6 bases from V and 5 from J, leaving 10 bases between them. The CDR3 has 12 residues. In germline, CDR1 is MNHEY, CDR2 SVGEGT. This chain's CDR3 is CASRPTAETQYF. The CDR3 region has the DNA TGTGCCAGCAGACCTACCGCTGAGACCCAGTACTTC.

V usage is TRBV12-2 and J usage is TRBJ2-7; the D segment call TRBD1 is taken from the table without a DNA check. TRBV12-2 is a pseudogene. This CDR3 contains 15 residues. The CDR3 region is CASRRGGRGNYEQYF. The CDR3, as DNA: TGTGCAAGTCGCCGGGGGGGACGGGGGAATTACGAGCAGTACTTC.